The 32 T cell receptor beta chains in this list originate from one sample, sequenced in a study of T cell repertoires in cytomegalovirus infection. The antigens these receptors bind are not known. TCRdb analysed the reads with MiXCR anew, one entry per CDR3 protein. Of hundreds of thousands of distinct CDR3 sequences in the sample, approximately 30% were seen once. The source was cultured CD8+ T cells from PBMCs, collected from culture after CMV antigen stimulation. These receptors all stem from a human donor in good health (CMV status not recorded). Some clones in this sample may be carry-over from other donors' samples.

In this sample, this clonotype turned up a few times. The CDR3 here is CASTPMGLIHEQYV. The CDR3 DNA reads TGTGCCAGCACCCCTATGGGCCTAATCCACGAGCAGTACGTC. V gene TRBV6-2 or TRBV6-3 combines with J gene TRBJ2-7; D is unclear. V was trimmed by 7 bases and J by 5 bases, leaving 18 bases between them. CDR3 length: 14 amino acids. Germline assignment: CDR1 MNHEY and CDR2 SVGEGT.

This chain connects TRBV5-1 to TRBJ2-1, with D perhaps assigned TRBD1 or TRBD2 (6 bases each). Trimming left V 3 bases short and J 8 bases short, with 12 bases between. From germline, CDR1 is SGHRS and CDR2 YFSETQ. The CDR3 totals 13 residues. The CDR3 nucleotides read TGCGCCAGCAGCTCCAGGGGACTCGATGAGCAGTTCTTC. It yields the protein CASSSRGLDEQFF.

The CDR3 DNA reads TGTGCCAGCAGTTACTCGATCCAGGGCTACGAGCAGTACGTC. Encoded protein: CASSYSIQGYEQYV. The V gene is TRBV6-6, the J gene TRBJ2-7, with a possible D match to TRBD1 (5 bases). The CDR3 runs 14 residues. CDR1 is MNHNY and CDR2 is SVGAGI in the germline V gene (reference sequence). V was trimmed by 0 bases and J by 3 bases, leaving 9 bases between them.

To note about this clonotype: A read error may explain this, as a much larger clone is one base away. The rearrangement joins TRBV7-8 to TRBJ2-3; tentatively, D is TRBD2 (6 bases). The germline CDR1 and CDR2 sequences are SGHVS and FQNEAQ. This CDR3 spans 16 amino acids. V was shortened by 6 bases and J by 2 bases, with 18 bases between the two germline ends. The CDR3 nucleotides read TGTGCCAGCAGGTCGGGACCGCGGGATTTCACAGATACGCAGTATTTT. It translates to CASRSGPRDFTDTQYF.

This clonotype was seen only a few times. The chain is built from TRBV7-9 and TRBJ2-1; TRBD2 agrees at 13 bases. The CDR3 spans 15 residues. V shed 7 bases and J 7 bases; nucleotides not matched to a gene: 7. Germline assignment: CDR1 SEHNR and CDR2 FQNEAQ (reference sequence). DNA for the CDR3: TGTGCCAGCACTGTACTAGCGGGGGGGCCTAATGAGCAGTTCTTC. Translated, it gives CASTVLAGGPNEQFF.

This clonotype was found many times. The V call is TRBV28, the J call TRBJ1-5; unclear D gene. This CDR3 spans 11 amino acids. The V end was cut by 5 bases, the J end by 7 bases, with 6 bases between. CDR1 and CDR2 (germline): MDHEN, SYDVKM. The CDR3 region has the DNA TGTGCCAGCAGTCGGGGACAGCCCCAGCATTTT. Protein sequence: CASSRGQPQHF. Full variable domain (outside the CDR3, taken from reference TRBV28 and TRBJ1-5): DVKVTQSSRYLVKRTGEKVFLECVQDMDHENMFWYRQDPGLGLRLIYFSYDVKMKEKGDIPEGYSVSREKKERFSLILESASTNQTSMYLCASSRGQPQHFGDGTRLSIL.

This clonotype has just a few counts. The chain recombines TRBV7-6 with TRBJ2-1, with unresolved D. The V gene lost 0 bases and the J gene lost 2 bases, with 17 bases spanning the gap. The CDR3 loop spans 18 amino acids. The germline CDR1 and CDR2 sequences are SGHVS and FNYEAQ. Here the CDR3 DNA reads TGTGCCAGCAGCTTAGCGGCAACTCCCGGGCCTACCTACAATGAGCAGTTCTTC. Protein product: CASSLAATPGPTYNEQFF. Based on the CDR3 plus reference TRBV7-6 and TRBJ2-1, the full variable domain is GAGVSQSPRYKVTKRGQDVALRCDPISGHVSLYWYRQALGQGPEFLTYFNYEAQQDKSGLPNDRFSAERPEGSISTLTIQRTEQRDSAMYRCASSLAATPGPTYNEQFFGPGTRLTVL.

The V gene is TRBV7-9, the J gene TRBJ1-2; D is unresolved. CDR3 length: 13 residues. Trimming pared 5 bases from V and 4 bases from J, leaving 11 bases between. Germline V gene lookup returns CDR1 SEHNR and CDR2 FQNEAQ (reference sequence). The CDR3 spells CASSPAPGYGYTF. CDR3 bases: TGTGCCAGCAGCCCAGCTCCAGGCTATGGCTACACCTTC. Together with reference TRBV7-9 and TRBJ1-2, the CDR3 gives the full variable domain: DTGVSQNPRHKITKRGQNVTFRCDPISEHNRLYWYRQTLGQGPEFLTYFQNEAQLEKSRLLSDRFSAERPKGSFSTLEIQRTEQGDSAMYLCASSPAPGYGYTFGSGTRLTVV.

The sample holds one count of this clonotype. V usage is TRBV4-3 and J usage is TRBJ1-2, with D perhaps matching TRBD1 (5 bases). The V gene lost 3 bases and the J gene lost 7 bases, with 15 bases spanning the gap. The germline V gene has CDR1 LGHNA and CDR2 YSLEER. The CDR3 contains 14 residues. The CDR3 region is CASSQGDQSGGYTF. The CDR3 DNA reads as TGCGCCAGCAGCCAGGGGGACCAAAGTGGTGGCTACACCTTC.

A few counts support this clonotype. The chain is built from TRBV7-9 and TRBJ2-7, with 10 positions matching TRBD1. Looked up from germline, CDR1 is SEHNR and CDR2 is FQNEAQ (reference sequence). The CDR3 totals 17 residues. The J segment lost 5 bases and the V segment lost 5 bases, leaving 15 bases of the junction unmatched. The CDR3 nucleotides are TGTGCCAGCAGCCCAGAGCGTCGGGACAGGGGACCCCACGAGCAGTACTTC. It yields the protein CASSPERRDRGPHEQYF.

This clonotype was picked up a small number of times. The chain combines TRBV27 with TRBJ2-1; tentatively, D is TRBD2 (6 bases). This CDR3 comprises 13 residues. Trimming removed 5 bases from V and 8 bases from J, with 13 bases in between. CDR1 and CDR2 from the germline V gene are MNHEY and SMNVEV (reference sequence). Here the CDR3 DNA reads TGTGCCAGCAGTCAGACTAGGAACTATGAGCAGTTCTTC. Protein: CASSQTRNYEQFF.

The CDR3 here is CASGYVTEAFF. For the CDR3, the DNA is TGTGCTAGTGGTTACGTCACTGAAGCTTTCTTT. The chain joins TRBV12-5 to TRBJ1-1; D gene ambiguous. V shed 4 bases and J shed 4 bases, with 4 bases lying between them. From germline, CDR1 is LGHNT and CDR2 FRNRAP. The CDR3 loop spans 11 amino acids. Variable domain in full (rest from reference TRBV12-5 and TRBJ1-1): DARVTQTPRHKVTEMGQEVTMRCQPILGHNTVFWYRQTMMQGLELLAYFRNRAPLDDSGMPKDRFSAEMPDATLATLKIQPSEPRDSAVYFCASGYVTEAFFGQGTRLTVV.

This clonotype was found many times. The genes are TRBV7-2 and TRBJ2-7; tentative D call: TRBD2 (6 bases). V dropped 5 bases and J dropped 2 bases, with 10 bases sitting between them. Per germline, CDR1 SGHTA and CDR2 FQGNSA. The CDR3 is 13 residues long. This CDR3 reads CASSRGSAYEQYV. The CDR3 bases are TGTGCCAGCAGCCGGGGGTCAGCCTACGAGCAGTACGTC.

There are a few counts of this clonotype. The rearrangement uses TRBV7-9 and TRBJ2-3, with TRBD2 as a possible D gene (5 bases). This CDR3 has 15 residues. The germline CDR1 and CDR2 sequences are SEHNR and FQNEAQ (reference sequence). Trimming shortened V by 7 bases and J by 0 bases, and 14 bases separated the two germline ends. The CDR3 DNA follows: TGTGCCAGCACCCCGGTCGGGGAGAGCACAGATACGCAGTATTTT. It codes for CASTPVGESTDTQYF. The entire variable domain, with the rest obtained from reference TRBV7-9 and TRBJ2-3, is as follows: DTGVSQNPRHKITKRGQNVTFRCDPISEHNRLYWYRQTLGQGPEFLTYFQNEAQLEKSRLLSDRFSAERPKGSFSTLEIQRTEQGDSAMYLCASTPVGESTDTQYFGPGTRLTVL.

The V gene is TRBV11-3, the J gene TRBJ2-3; TRBD2 aligns across 9 bases. Trimming removed 1 base from V and 5 bases from J; junction bases left unmatched: 10. Germline V CDR1 and CDR2: SGHNT, YENEEA. The CDR3 loop spans 17 amino acids. The CDR3 here is CASSLVGAGGREDTQYF. The CDR3 nucleotides read TGTGCCAGCAGCTTAGTGGGCGCGGGGGGGCGTGAAGATACGCAGTATTTT.

The chain carries TRBV12-3 or TRBV12-4 and TRBJ1-1; TRBD1 is a possible D gene (6 bases). The germline V and J ends were trimmed by 4 bases and 0 bases, with 12 bases remaining between them. This CDR3 region has 15 residues. As DNA, the CDR3 is TGTGCCAGCAGTTCCGGGACATCTATGAACACTGAAGCTTTCTTT. Residues: CASSSGTSMNTEAFF.

This clonotype occurred a few times. This rearrangement joins TRBV6-2 or TRBV6-3 to TRBJ1-1, with 9 bases fitting TRBD1. There are 14 residues in the CDR3. Germline V gene data show CDR1 as MNHEY and CDR2 as SVGEGT. With V trimmed by 6 bases and J by 5 bases, 7 bases remained unmatched. CDR3 in DNA: TGTGCCAGCAGCCCGACAGGGACAGGGACTGAAGCTTTCTTT. It codes for CASSPTGTGTEAFF.

This rearrangement joins TRBV5-5 to TRBJ1-2; D unresolved. V lost 3 bases, J lost 3 bases, and 12 bases lay in between. Looked up from germline, CDR1 is SGHKS and CDR2 is YYEKEE (reference sequence). The CDR3 is made up of 14 amino acids. The CDR3 DNA reads as TGTGCCAGCAGCTGGTCCCGGGCCGACTATGGCTACACCTTC. It specifies CASSWSRADYGYTF.

In DNA, the CDR3 is TGTGCCAGTAGGAACCGGGACAGGGCGAACAATGAGCAGTTCTTC. Translating gives CASRNRDRANNEQFF. The rearrangement uses TRBV19 and TRBJ2-1, with 9 bases identical to TRBD1. J was trimmed by 5 bases and V by 6 bases; bases with no gene match: 8. Germline-derived CDR1 and CDR2 are LNHDA and SQIVND (reference sequence). The CDR3 contains 15 residues.

This chain connects TRBV4-1 to TRBJ1-1, with D possibly TRBD1 on 5 matching bases. The germline gives CDR1 MGHRA, CDR2 YSYEKL. The germline V and J ends were trimmed by 1 base and 4 bases, with 10 bases remaining between them. This CDR3 is 14 amino acids long. CDR3 sequence: CASSQAGETTEAFF. The CDR3 nucleotides read TGCGCCAGCAGCCAAGCGGGGGAGACCACTGAAGCTTTCTTT.

This rearrangement joins TRBV29-1 to TRBJ1-1; a possible D gene is TRBD1 (5 bases). Germline V CDR1 and CDR2: SQVTM, ANQGSEA. The CDR3 runs to 18 residues. With 6 bases removed from V and 4 bases from J, the gap between germline ends came to 30 bases. The chain's CDR3 is CSVTPTAREKVRGTEAFF. CDR3 coding DNA: TGCAGCGTGACCCCAACGGCCAGGGAAAAAGTACGCGGCACTGAAGCTTTCTTT.

This CDR3 reads CASSLGRRGTEQYV. In DNA, the CDR3 is TGTGCCAGCAGTTTAGGGAGACGGGGCACCGAGCAGTACGTC. The V call is TRBV28, the J call TRBJ2-7, with D perhaps TRBD1 or TRBD2 (5 bases each). The V gene lost 2 bases and the J gene lost 6 bases, with 14 bases spanning the gap. Per the germline V gene, CDR1 is MDHEN and CDR2 is SYDVKM. The CDR3 extends over 14 amino acids.

The V and J genes are TRBV4-3 and TRBJ1-5, with 7 bases fitting TRBD1. J lost 12 bases, V lost 0 bases, and 5 bases had no gene match. The CDR3 runs to 13 residues. Germline V CDR1 and CDR2: LGHNA, YSLEER. The CDR3 loop reads CASSQDLGTDQHF. In DNA form, the CDR3 reads TGCGCCAGCAGCCAAGATCTTGGGACAGACCAGCATTTT.

This clonotype was counted once. A read error is possible here, since a much larger clone lies one base away. The chain employs TRBV7-6 and TRBJ2-1; D is possibly TRBD2 (6 bases). CDR1 is SGHVS and CDR2 is FNYEAQ in the germline V gene. The CDR3 is made up of 15 amino acids. The germline V and J ends were trimmed by 5 bases and 9 bases, with 20 bases remaining between them. CDR3 nucleotides: TGTGCCAGCAGCCTTAGCGGCACTTTCCTGGGTGAGCAGTTCTTC. Its translation: CASSLSGTFLGEQFF.

This clonotype was recorded many times. The chain recombines TRBV12-3 or TRBV12-4 with TRBJ2-7; possible D gene TRBD1, 6 bases. Trimming left V 5 bases short and J 3 bases short, with 14 bases between. The length of the CDR3 is 14 residues. The CDR3 coding sequence is TGTGCCAGCAGTAGAATCCGGGACAACTACGAGCAGTACTTC. Its protein is CASSRIRDNYEQYF.

V usage is TRBV4-2 and J usage is TRBJ2-5, with 8 bases aligning to TRBD2. V dropped 7 bases and J dropped 3; count of bases not matched to a gene: 7. The CDR3 contains 14 residues. Germline lookup yields CDR1 LGHNA and CDR2 YNFKEQ. The CDR3 region has the DNA TGTGCCAGCATGAGCGGGGGCCTTAAAGAGACCCAGTACTTC. Its protein is CASMSGGLKETQYF.

This clonotype has a handful of counts. The genes are TRBV5-5 and TRBJ1-1, with D possibly matching TRBD1 (6 bases). Germline V gene data show CDR1 as SGHKS and CDR2 as YYEKEE (reference sequence). V shed 0 bases and J shed 5 bases, with 14 bases lying between them. This CDR3 comprises 15 residues. The CDR3, as DNA: TGTGCCAGCAGCTTGGGAGCCGGGGGCCGAACTGAAGCTTTCTTT. Translation gives CASSLGAGGRTEAFF. Using reference TRBV5-5 and TRBJ1-1 for the parts outside the CDR3, the full variable domain is DAGVTQSPTHLIKTRGQQVTLRCSPISGHKSVSWYQQVLGQGPQFIFQYYEKEERGRGNFPDRFSARQFPNYSSELNVNALLLGDSALYLCASSLGAGGRTEAFFGQGTRLTVV.

The sample holds a few counts of this clonotype. The chain is built from TRBV23-1 and TRBJ1-6; D perhaps matches TRBD1 (6 bases). TRBV23-1 is designated an ORF whose function remains uncertain. V was trimmed by 8 bases and J by 9 bases, leaving 17 bases between them. This CDR3 is 14 amino acids long. CDR3 loop: CASLAGAKGSPLHF. DNA of the CDR3: TGCGCCAGCCTCGCGGGGGCTAAGGGTTCACCCCTCCACTTT.

This CDR3 is CSVGPTGENQPQHF. The CDR3 nucleotides read TGCAGCGTCGGGCCGACAGGCGAAAATCAGCCCCAGCATTTT. The chain uses TRBV29-1 and TRBJ1-5, with D perhaps TRBD1 (6 bases). Germline CDR1 and CDR2: SQVTM and ANQGSEA. The CDR3 is made up of 14 amino acids. The V and J ends lost 6 bases and 4 bases respectively, with 16 bases between them.

J is TRBJ2-5 and V is TRBV4-1, with TRBD2 as a possible D gene (5 bases). Trimming took off 1 base at V and 0 bases at J, with 9 bases between the two ends. Germline CDR1 is MGHRA and CDR2 is YSYEKL. The CDR3 consists of 15 residues. The CDR3 here is CASSQGSGYQETQYF. CDR3 DNA sequence: TGCGCCAGCAGCCAAGGGTCGGGATACCAAGAGACCCAGTACTTC.

There are a few counts of this clonotype. The gene calls are TRBV28 and TRBJ2-5; D may be TRBD1 (5 bases). CDR3 length equals 13 residues. The V gene's germline CDR1 is MDHEN and CDR2 SYDVKM. The ends were cut back, 5 bases at V and 2 bases at J, with 9 bases in the middle. CDR3 sequence: CASSPTEQETQYF. The CDR3 DNA is TGTGCCAGCAGTCCGACAGAGCAAGAGACCCAGTACTTC.

This clonotype was seen ten or more times. The chain has TRBV15 and TRBJ2-1; D unresolved. Per the germline V gene, CDR1 is LNHNV and CDR2 is YYDKDF (reference sequence). The V and J ends lost 3 bases and 8 bases respectively, with 14 bases between them. The CDR3 contains 14 residues. The CDR3 loop reads CATSRFSRLDEQFF. In DNA, the CDR3 is TGTGCCACCAGCAGGTTCAGTCGTTTAGATGAGCAGTTCTTC. The full variable domain, completed using reference TRBV15 and TRBJ2-1, is DAMVIQNPRYQVTQFGKPVTLSCSQTLNHNVMYWYQQKSSQAPKLLFHYYDKDFNNEADTPDNFQSRRPNTSFCFLDIRSPGLGDTAMYLCATSRFSRLDEQFFGPGTRLTVL.